This entry lists 8 T cell receptor beta chains sequenced from one sample in a study of T cell responses to AZD1222 COVID-19 vaccine. Method: immunoSEQ multiplex PCR; TCRdb's copy keeps in-frame clones and lacks some. Among 150,000 to 200,000 clones listed, 91% were seen once. The sequenced sample was peripheral blood, obtained 28 days after the second AZD1222 dose. The receptors shown here come from an adult who received the AZD1222 COVID-19 vaccine.

This clone showed up just a few times. Other DNA sequences from this sample encode an identical CDR3 as well. The V call is TRBV3-1 (or the pseudogene TRBV3-2), the J call TRBJ2-7, with D possibly TRBD2 on 5 matching bases. The CDR3 is 12 residues long. CDR1 and CDR2 (germline): LGHDT, YNNKEL (reference sequence). The V end was cut by 2 bases, the J end by 3 bases, with 5 bases between. This CDR3 is CASSQRDYEQYF. The CDR3 region has the DNA TGTGCCAGCAGCCAACGGGACTACGAGCAGTACTTC.

The chain recombines TRBV5-6 with TRBJ1-3; D uncertain. This CDR3 spans 14 amino acids. V was cut by 0 bases and J by 1 base, with 5 bases left in between. Germline values: CDR1 SGHDT, CDR2 YYEEEE. CDR3: CASSLAISGNTIYF. CDR3 sequence (DNA): TGTGCCAGCAGCTTGGCAATTTCTGGAAACACCATATATTTT.

The chain has TRBV6-6 and TRBJ1-2; D remains unclear. Germline V gene sequence: CDR1 MNHNY, CDR2 SVGAGI (reference sequence). The V end was cut by 0 bases, the J end by 4 bases, with 6 bases between. This CDR3 is built from 13 residues. The CDR3 region has the DNA TGTGCCAGCAGTTACTCCAGCCTCTATGGCTACACCTTC. Amino acids: CASSYSSLYGYTF.

The V call is TRBV30, the J call TRBJ2-7, with TRBD1 identical over 7 bases. V trimming: 5 bases; J trimming: 3 bases; junction bases outside the gene matches: 10. Germline-derived CDR1 and CDR2 are GTSNPN and SVGIG (reference sequence). The CDR3 is 14 amino acids. The CDR3 is CAWVSFRGNYEQYF. CDR3 nucleotides: TGTGCCTGGGTCAGTTTCAGGGGGAACTACGAGCAGTACTTC.

The J gene is TRBJ2-4, the V gene TRBV30; 7 bases map to TRBD2. CDR1 is GTSNPN, CDR2 SVGIG, per germline (reference sequence). After removal of 0 bases from V and 7 bases from J, the junction contained 6 bases not matched to a gene. CDR3 size: 14 residues. Here the CDR3 DNA reads TGTGCCTGGAGTGTACGGGCGGGAGCGAACATTCAGTACTTC. Translated, it gives CAWSVRAGANIQYF.

V is TRBV5-4 and J is TRBJ1-6; D is unclear. The CDR3 covers 17 residues. Germline V lookup: CDR1 SGHNT, CDR2 YYREEE (reference sequence). V dropped 4 bases and J dropped 2 bases, with 16 bases sitting between them. Here the CDR3 reads CASSPGPEVAYNSPLHF. For the CDR3, the DNA is TGTGCCAGCAGCCCAGGACCCGAGGTAGCCTATAATTCACCCCTCCACTTT.

The chain has TRBV5-4 and TRBJ1-2; TRBD1 is a possible D gene (6 bases). V lost 1 base and J 8 bases, leaving 18 bases between the germline ends. Germline V CDR1 and CDR2: SGHNT, YYREEE (reference sequence). CDR3 length equals 15 residues. This CDR3 is CASSLMFRGGLGYTF. CDR3 DNA sequence: TGTGCCAGCAGCTTGATGTTCAGGGGAGGGCTCGGCTACACCTTC.

The chain is built from TRBV27 and TRBJ2-7, with 9 bases lining up with TRBD1. This CDR3 region has 16 residues. The germline CDR1 and CDR2 sequences are MNHEY and SMNVEV (reference sequence). V was pared by 4 bases and J by 6 bases, with 13 bases of the junction left unmatched. CDR3 bases: TGTGCCAGCAGTTCCTTACCGCGGACAGGGGAAGTCGAGCAGTACTTC. It yields the protein CASSSLPRTGEVEQYF.